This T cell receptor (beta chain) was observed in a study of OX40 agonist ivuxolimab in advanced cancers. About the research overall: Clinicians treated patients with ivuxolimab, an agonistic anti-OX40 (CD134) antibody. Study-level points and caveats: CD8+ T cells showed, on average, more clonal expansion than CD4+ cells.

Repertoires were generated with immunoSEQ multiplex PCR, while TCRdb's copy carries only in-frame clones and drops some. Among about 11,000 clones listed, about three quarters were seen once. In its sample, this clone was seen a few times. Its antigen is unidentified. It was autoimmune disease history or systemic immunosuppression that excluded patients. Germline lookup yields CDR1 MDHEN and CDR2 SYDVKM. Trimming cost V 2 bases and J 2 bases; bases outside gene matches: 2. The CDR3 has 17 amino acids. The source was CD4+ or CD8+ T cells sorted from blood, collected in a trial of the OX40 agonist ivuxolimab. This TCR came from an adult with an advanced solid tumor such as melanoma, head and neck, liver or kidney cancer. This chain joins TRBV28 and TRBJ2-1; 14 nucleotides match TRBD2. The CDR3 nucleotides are TGTGCCAGCAGTTTACCGACTAGCGGGAGGGCCTACAATGAGCAGTTCTTC. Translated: CASSLPTSGRAYNEQFF.